The TCR beta chain described here comes from a study of blood T cell repertoires in COVID-19. Turning to the study itself: The United States, Italy and Spain supplied acute and convalescent COVID-19 samples. T cells, B-cell-depleted T cells, or PBMCs provided the cDNA or gDNA that served as material.

As handled by the study authors: Estimation of nucleated cell counts was performed using reference gene primer amplification. Sequencing used immunoSEQ multiplex PCR; TCRdb keeps in-frame clones, though not all of them. That table furnishes V, J and clone size, whereas the DNA furnished D and trimming. Among around 180,000 clones listed, about 84% were seen once. The sequence derives from a human donor in a cohort sampled during active COVID-19. Specimen: peripheral blood.

The DNA for the CDR3 is TGTGCCAGCAGTAGCCGAGGGGGTAACTATAATTCACCCCTCCACTTT. Translation: CASSSRGGNYNSPLHF. V gene TRBV3-1 (or the pseudogene TRBV3-2) combines with J gene TRBJ1-6; D possibly corresponds to TRBD1 (6 bases). CDR3 length: 16 amino acids. Germline V gene sequence: CDR1 LGHDT, CDR2 YNNKEL (reference sequence). V was trimmed by 6 bases and J by 3 bases, leaving 15 bases between them.